The 5 T cell receptor beta chains given below trace back to one sample, sequenced in a study of memory CD4+ T cells and cytomegalovirus serostatus. Single viable CD3+CD4+CD8-CD45RO+ cells were sorted as the memory CD4+ T cells. The protocol was immunoSEQ multiplex PCR, while the TCRdb copy is restricted to in-frame clones and leaves out a portion. The sample gives under 50,000 clones, roughly three quarters of which show up once; around 0.94% is in the top ten. The specimen was memory CD4+ T cells from blood. The receptors here all came from an adult in good health and CMV-seronegative.

The rearrangement links TRBV4-1 to TRBJ2-5; no clear D. V was cut by 4 bases and J by 5 bases, with 11 bases left in between. The CDR3 length is 13 residues. Per the germline V gene, CDR1 is MGHRA and CDR2 is YSYEKL. DNA for the CDR3: TGCGCCAGCAGCCCAGATCACGCGGAGACCCAGTACTTC. It encodes CASSPDHAETQYF.

The CDR3 DNA is TGTGCCTACCTCGGGCAGGGGATATACAGCTCCTATAATTCACCCCTCCACTTT. Translating gives CAYLGQGIYSSYNSPLHF. The chain links TRBV30 to TRBJ1-6; tentative D call: TRBD1 (6 bases). V lost 7 bases and J 0 bases, leaving 22 bases between the germline ends. The CDR3 extends over 18 amino acids. Germline values: CDR1 GTSNPN, CDR2 SVGIG (reference sequence).

The CDR3 loop is CASSLGNSPLHF. Here the CDR3 DNA reads TGTGCCAGCAGCTTGGGGAATTCACCCCTCCACTTT. The chain employs TRBV25-1 and TRBJ1-6, with unresolved D. CDR3 length: 12 residues. The germline V gene has CDR1 MGHDK and CDR2 SYGVNS. Trimming removed 6 bases at V and 7 bases at J, with 7 bases between. Variable domain in full (rest from reference TRBV25-1 and TRBJ1-6): EADIYQTPRYLVIGTGKKITLECSQTMGHDKMYWYQQDPGMELHLIHYSYGVNSTEKGDLSSESTVSRIRTEHFPLTLESARPSHTSQYLCASSLGNSPLHFGNGTRLTVT.

The V and J genes are TRBV7-3 and TRBJ1-1, with D perhaps TRBD1 (5 bases). The germline CDR1 and CDR2 sequences are SGHTA and FQGTGA. V shed 6 bases and J shed 1 base, with 18 bases lying between them. This CDR3 comprises 16 residues. CDR3 nucleotide sequence: TGTGCCAGCAGTTCTTCTTCGACAGAGACGAACACTGAAGCTTTCTTT. Translation: CASSSSSTETNTEAFF.

In DNA, the CDR3 is TGTGCCAGCAGTGAGGGGGGGGGCAGTCGGGCCCAGCATTTT. As protein: CASSEGGGSRAQHF. This rearrangement joins TRBV6-1 to TRBJ1-5; a weak D match, TRBD1 (6 bases). The V end was cut by 3 bases, the J end by 11 bases, with 17 bases between. The CDR3 loop spans 14 amino acids. Germline CDR1 is MNHNS and CDR2 is SASEGT.